This T cell receptor beta chain was retrieved from a study of CD8+CD57+ T cells in acquired aplastic anemia. As for the study in general: Recorded DNA amounts for sorted CD4+ and CD8+ cells had an average of approximately 3 ug.

For CDR3 and TCR beta VDJ profiling, genomic DNA was the template used. In TCRdb, the reads were re-called with MiXCR into one record per CDR3 protein. Of 180,000 or so distinct CDR3 sequences in the sample, roughly 60% were seen once. With regard to this clonotype: As yet, its antigen is unknown.

The sequenced patients had an expansion of CD8+CD57+ cells seen by flow cytometry. Severe acquired aplastic anemia was diagnosed in all patients. Patients were therapy-naive when their blood was sampled. Trimming cost V 0 bases and J 2 bases; bases outside gene matches: 2. From germline, CDR1 is MNHEY and CDR2 SMNVEV (reference sequence). This CDR3 is built from 15 residues. Points from the study as a whole: Patients and controls had in common 25 to 30 CD8+ CDR3 sequences.

Sample: sorted CD4+, CD8+, or CD8+CD57+ T cells (not recorded which) from PBMCs. This sequence joins TRBV27 and TRBJ1-2; 8 positions agree with TRBD1. This TCR derives from a human donor with aplastic anemia. The CDR3 spells CASSLSAGGNYGYTF. CDR3 coding DNA: TGTGCCAGCAGTTTATCGGCAGGGGGCAACTATGGCTACACCTTC.